This T cell receptor (beta chain) emerged from a study of cytomegalovirus exposure and HLA in healthy donors. From germline, CDR1 is MGHDK and CDR2 SYGVNS. CDR3 size: 11 residues. V lost 4 bases and J lost 12, with 12 bases in between. The primer mix had 60 Vbeta and 13 Jbeta primers. Libraries were prepared by immunoSEQ multiplex PCR; TCRdb keeps only in-frame clonotypes and omits some of them. The repertoire has about 100,000 clones, around 85% of them found once; the top ten carry 4.5% to 6.5%. The chain recombines TRBV25-1 with TRBJ1-2, with D unresolved. The sequence came from a middle-aged man in good health and CMV-seropositive. The sequenced sample consisted of PBMCs. CDR3 nucleotide sequence: TGTGCCAGCAGTGGCAGTTTATTCCACACCTTC. This sequence encodes CASSGSLFHTF.